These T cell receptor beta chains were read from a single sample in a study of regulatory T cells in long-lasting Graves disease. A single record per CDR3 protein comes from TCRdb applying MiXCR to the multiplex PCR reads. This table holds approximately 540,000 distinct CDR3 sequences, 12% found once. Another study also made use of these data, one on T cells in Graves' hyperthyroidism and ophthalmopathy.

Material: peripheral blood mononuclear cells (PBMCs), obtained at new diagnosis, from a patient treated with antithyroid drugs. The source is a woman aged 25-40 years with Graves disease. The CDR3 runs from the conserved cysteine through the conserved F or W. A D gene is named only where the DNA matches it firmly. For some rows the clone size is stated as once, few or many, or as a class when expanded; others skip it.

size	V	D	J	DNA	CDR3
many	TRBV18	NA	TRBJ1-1	TGTGCCAGCTCACGCAAAGGGGTGAACACTGAAGCTTTCTTT	CASSRKGVNTEAFF
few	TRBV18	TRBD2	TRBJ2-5	TGTGCCAGCTCACCTAAAATTACTAGCGGCCAAGAGACCCAGTACTTC	CASSPKITSGQETQYF
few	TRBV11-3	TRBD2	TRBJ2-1	TGTGCCAGCAGCGCGTGGACTAGCGGGAGAGTCGATGAGCAGTTCTTC	CASSAWTSGRVDEQFF
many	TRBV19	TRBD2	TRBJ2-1	TGTGCCAGTACGTCGAGCCGCGGGAGGCTAGACAATGAGCAGTTCTTC	CASTSSRGRLDNEQFF
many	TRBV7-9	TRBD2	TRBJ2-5	TGTGCCAGCAGCTTGGGCCGGACTAGCGGACAAGAGACCCAGTACTTC	CASSLGRTSGQETQYF
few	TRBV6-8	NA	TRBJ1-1	TGTGCCAGCAGTTACTCGATCGGTGATTTATTACCCGACAGTCCTCCGTGGAGTGACACTGAAGCTTTCTTT	CASSYSIGDLLPDSPPWSDTEAFF
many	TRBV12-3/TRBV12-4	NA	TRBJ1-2	TGTGCCAGCAGTTTAGGCGCCCCCTATGGCTACACCTTC	CASSLGAPYGYTF
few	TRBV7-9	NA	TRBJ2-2	TGTGCCAGCAGCTCTCCAACAGGACCGGACGGGGAGCTGTTTTTT	CASSSPTGPDGELFF
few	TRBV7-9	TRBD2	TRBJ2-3	TGTGCCAGCAGCTTCCTTAGCGGGATTAGCACAGATACGCAGTATTTT	CASSFLSGISTDTQYF
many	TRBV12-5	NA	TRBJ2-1	TGTGCTAGTGGTTTGGACCTCCTGGGGTCCTACAATGAGCAGTTCTTC	CASGLDLLGSYNEQFF
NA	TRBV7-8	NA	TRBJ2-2	TGTGCCAGCAGCCAGGCGGGCCACCGGAACACCGGGGAGCTGTTTTTT	CASSQAGHRNTGELFF
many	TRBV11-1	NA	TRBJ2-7	TGTGCCAGCAGTAAACCCGGAGGCGCGGCATACTACGAGCAGTACTTC	CASSKPGGAAYYEQYF